This T cell receptor beta chain emerged from a study of radiotherapy plus CTLA-4 blockade in lung cancer. Study summary: Objective responses occurred in about a sixth of patients; over 30% had disease control. Broader study findings: How blood T cell clones changed early, along with interferon-beta, reportedly forecast response best. Blood-borne expansion of tumor-derived TCR clones followed radiotherapy plus ipilimumab.

About this clone itself: The antigen remains unidentified.

This CDR3 region has 18 residues. In chemo-refractory metastatic non-small-cell lung cancer, patients got ipilimumab CTLA-4 blockade together with focal radiation. Some clones are missing from TCRdb's copy, which holds only in-frame ones; the method was immunoSEQ multiplex PCR. This sample has about 38,000 clones, with 70% to 80% found just once. The sequence was collected from a human donor with non-small cell lung cancer who had stable disease on radiotherapy plus ipilimumab. Sequencing was performed on peripheral blood, taken from a patient treated with radiotherapy plus ipilimumab. The chain couples TRBV21-1 to TRBJ1-5. TRBV21-1 is recorded as a pseudogene. The CDR3 region is CASSDHRAERNSNQPQHF. CDR3 in DNA: TGTGCCAGCAGCGACCACCGGGCCGAGAGGAATAGCAATCAGCCCCAGCATTTT.